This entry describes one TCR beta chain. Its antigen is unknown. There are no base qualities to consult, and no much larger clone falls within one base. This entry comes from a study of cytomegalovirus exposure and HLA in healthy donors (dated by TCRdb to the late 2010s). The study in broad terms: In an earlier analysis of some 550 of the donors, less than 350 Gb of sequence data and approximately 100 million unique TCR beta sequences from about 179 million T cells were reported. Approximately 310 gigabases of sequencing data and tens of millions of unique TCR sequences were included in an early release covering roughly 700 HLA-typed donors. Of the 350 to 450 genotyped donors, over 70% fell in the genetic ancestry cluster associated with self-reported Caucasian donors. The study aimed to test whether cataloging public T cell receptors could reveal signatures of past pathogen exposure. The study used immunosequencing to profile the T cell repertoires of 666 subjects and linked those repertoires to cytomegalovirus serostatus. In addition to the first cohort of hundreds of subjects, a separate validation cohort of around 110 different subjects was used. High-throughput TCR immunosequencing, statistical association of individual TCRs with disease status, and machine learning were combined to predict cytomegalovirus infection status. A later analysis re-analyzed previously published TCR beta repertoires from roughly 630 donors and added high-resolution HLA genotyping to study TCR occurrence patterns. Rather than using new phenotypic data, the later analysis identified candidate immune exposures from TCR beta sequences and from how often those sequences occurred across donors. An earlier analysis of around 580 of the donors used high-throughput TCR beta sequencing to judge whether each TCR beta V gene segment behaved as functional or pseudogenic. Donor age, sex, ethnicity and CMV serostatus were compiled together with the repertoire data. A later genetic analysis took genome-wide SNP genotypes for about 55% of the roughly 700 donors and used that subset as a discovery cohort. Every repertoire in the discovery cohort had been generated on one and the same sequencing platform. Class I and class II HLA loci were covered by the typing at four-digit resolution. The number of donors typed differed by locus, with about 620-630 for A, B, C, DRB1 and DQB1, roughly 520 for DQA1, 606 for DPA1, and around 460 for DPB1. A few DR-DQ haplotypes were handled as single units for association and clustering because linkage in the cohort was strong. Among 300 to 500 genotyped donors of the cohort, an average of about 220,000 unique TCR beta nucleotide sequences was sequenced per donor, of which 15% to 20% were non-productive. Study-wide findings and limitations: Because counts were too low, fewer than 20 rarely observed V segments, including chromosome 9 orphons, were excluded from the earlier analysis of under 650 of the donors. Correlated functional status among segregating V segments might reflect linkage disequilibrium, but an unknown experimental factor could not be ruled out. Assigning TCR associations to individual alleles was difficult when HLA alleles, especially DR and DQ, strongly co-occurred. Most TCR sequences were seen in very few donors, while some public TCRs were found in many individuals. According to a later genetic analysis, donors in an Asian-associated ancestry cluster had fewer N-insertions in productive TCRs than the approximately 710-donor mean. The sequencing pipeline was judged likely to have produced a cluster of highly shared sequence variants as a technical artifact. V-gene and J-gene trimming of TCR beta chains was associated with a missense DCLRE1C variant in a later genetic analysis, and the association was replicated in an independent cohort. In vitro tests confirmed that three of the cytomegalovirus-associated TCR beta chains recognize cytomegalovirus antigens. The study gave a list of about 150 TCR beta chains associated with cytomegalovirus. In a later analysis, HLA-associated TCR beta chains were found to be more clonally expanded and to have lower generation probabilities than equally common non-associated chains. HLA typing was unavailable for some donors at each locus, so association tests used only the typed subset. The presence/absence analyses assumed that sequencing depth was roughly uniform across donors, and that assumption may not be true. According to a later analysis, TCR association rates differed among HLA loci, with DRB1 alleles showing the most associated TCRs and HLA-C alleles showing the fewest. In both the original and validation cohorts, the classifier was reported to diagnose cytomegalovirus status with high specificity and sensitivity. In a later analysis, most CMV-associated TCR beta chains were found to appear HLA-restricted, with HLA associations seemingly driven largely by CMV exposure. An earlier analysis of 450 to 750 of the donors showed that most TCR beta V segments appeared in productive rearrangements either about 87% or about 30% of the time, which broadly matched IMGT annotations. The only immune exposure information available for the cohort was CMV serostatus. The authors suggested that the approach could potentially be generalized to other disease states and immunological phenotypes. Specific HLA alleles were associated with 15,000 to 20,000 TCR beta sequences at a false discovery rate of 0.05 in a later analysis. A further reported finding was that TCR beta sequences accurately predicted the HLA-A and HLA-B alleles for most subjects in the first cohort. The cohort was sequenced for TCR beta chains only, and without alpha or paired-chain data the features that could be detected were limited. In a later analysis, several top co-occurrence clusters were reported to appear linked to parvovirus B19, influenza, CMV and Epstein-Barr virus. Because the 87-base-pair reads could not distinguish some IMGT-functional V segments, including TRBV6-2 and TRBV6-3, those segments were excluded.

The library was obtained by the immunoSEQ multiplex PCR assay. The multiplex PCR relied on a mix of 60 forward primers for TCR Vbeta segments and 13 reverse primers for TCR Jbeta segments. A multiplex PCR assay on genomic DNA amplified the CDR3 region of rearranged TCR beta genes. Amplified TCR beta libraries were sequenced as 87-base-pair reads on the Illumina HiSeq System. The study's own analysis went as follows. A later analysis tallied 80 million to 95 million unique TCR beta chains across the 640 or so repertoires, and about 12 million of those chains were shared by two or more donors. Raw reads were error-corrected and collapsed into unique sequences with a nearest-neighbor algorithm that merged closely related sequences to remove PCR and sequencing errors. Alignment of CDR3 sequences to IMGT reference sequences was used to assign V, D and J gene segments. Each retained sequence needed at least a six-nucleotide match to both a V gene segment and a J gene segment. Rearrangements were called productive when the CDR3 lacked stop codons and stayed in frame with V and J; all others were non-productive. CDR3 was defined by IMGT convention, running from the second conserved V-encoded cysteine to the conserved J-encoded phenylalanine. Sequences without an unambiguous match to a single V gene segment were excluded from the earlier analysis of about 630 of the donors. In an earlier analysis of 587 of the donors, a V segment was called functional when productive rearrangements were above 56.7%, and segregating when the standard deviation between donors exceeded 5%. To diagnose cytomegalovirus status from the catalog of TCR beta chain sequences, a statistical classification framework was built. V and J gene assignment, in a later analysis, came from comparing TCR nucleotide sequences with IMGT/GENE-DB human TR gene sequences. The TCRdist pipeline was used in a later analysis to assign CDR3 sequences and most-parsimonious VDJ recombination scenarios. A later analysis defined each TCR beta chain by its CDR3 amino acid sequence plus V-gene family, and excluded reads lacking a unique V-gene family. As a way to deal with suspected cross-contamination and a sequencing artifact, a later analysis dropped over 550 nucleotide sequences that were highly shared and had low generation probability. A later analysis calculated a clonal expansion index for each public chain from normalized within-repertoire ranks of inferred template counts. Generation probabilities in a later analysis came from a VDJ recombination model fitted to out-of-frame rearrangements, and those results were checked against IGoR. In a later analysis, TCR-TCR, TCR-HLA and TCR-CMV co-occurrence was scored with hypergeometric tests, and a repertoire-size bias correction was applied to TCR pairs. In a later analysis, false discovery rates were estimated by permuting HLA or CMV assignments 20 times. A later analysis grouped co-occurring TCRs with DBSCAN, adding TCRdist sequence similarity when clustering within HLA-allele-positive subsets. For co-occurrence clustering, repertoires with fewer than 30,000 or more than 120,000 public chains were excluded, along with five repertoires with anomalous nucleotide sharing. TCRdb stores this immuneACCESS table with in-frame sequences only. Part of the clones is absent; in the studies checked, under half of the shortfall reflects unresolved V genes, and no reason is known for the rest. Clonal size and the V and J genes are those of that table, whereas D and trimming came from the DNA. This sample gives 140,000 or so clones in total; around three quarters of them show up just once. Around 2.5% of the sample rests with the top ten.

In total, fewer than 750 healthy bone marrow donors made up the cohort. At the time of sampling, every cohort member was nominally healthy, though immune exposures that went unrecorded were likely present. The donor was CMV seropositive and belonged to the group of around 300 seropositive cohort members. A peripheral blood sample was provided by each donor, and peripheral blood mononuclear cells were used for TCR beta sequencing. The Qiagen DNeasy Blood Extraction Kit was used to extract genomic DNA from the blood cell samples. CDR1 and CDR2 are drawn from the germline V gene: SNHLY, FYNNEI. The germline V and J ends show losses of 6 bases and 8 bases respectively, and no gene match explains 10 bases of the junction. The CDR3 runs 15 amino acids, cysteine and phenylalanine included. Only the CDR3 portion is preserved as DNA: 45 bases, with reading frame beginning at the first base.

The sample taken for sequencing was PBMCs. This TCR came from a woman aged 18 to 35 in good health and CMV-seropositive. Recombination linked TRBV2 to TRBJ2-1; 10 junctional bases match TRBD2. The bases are TGTGCCAGCAGCCGTTTAGCGGGGGGTAACGATGAGCAGTTCTTC. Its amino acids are CASSRLAGGNDEQFF.